This entry lists 19 T cell receptor beta chains sequenced from one sample in a study of T-cell reconstitution after alpha-beta-depleted transplantation in children. Unique molecular identifiers featured in how the TCRbeta library was prepared. Via MiXCR, TCRdb re-called the PCR reads, giving one row per CDR3 protein. Of more than 120,000 distinct CDR3 sequences listed, 8% to 10% are singletons. The sequences come from PBMCs, mostly from graft donor cells, collected 180 days after TCRalphabeta/CD19-depleted stem cell transplant. The receptors come from a female patient aged 2-10 years who had a stem cell transplant for congenital amegakaryocytic thrombocytopenia, so the T cells may come from the graft donor.

The rearrangement links TRBV18 to TRBJ2-3; weak D call: TRBD2 (6 bases). Trimming shortened V by 0 bases and J by 4 bases, and 11 bases separated the two germline ends. The CDR3 length is 15 residues. Germline CDR1 and CDR2: KGHSH and LQKENI. The CDR3 spells CASSPPVAAPDTQYF. CDR3 sequence (DNA): TGTGCCAGCTCACCACCGGTAGCGGCCCCAGATACGCAGTATTTT.

The table lists this clonotype with many counts. J is TRBJ1-1 and V is TRBV5-1; D gene unclear. Germline V gives CDR1 SGHRS, CDR2 YFSETQ. The CDR3 has 14 residues. V lost 1 base and J 4 bases, leaving 11 bases between the germline ends. This CDR3 reads CASSLSQIVTEAFF. The CDR3 DNA sequence: TGCGCCAGCAGCTTGTCACAGATCGTCACTGAAGCTTTCTTT.

This clonotype was picked up many times. V gene TRBV29-1 combines with J gene TRBJ2-7; either TRBD1 or TRBD2 may fit D (5 bases each). The CDR3 has 15 residues. CDR1 and CDR2 (germline): SQVTM, ANQGSEA. V was clipped by 0 bases and J by 1 base, with 13 bases between them. In nucleotides, the CDR3 is TGCAGCGTTGAAGATCCCAGGGAGAGATCCTACGAGCAGTACTTC. It specifies CSVEDPRERSYEQYF.

CDR3 sequence (DNA): TGTGCCAGCAATACCCGGGGGACGGGGACTGGGGAGCTGTTTTTT. Translating gives CASNTRGTGTGELFF. The chain combines TRBV12-3 or TRBV12-4 with TRBJ2-2; a weak D match, TRBD2 (6 bases). The germline V and J ends were trimmed by 7 bases and 8 bases, with 20 bases remaining between them. The CDR3 has 15 residues.

V and J are TRBV12-3 or TRBV12-4 and TRBJ2-5; D ambiguous. The CDR3 covers 14 residues. The V end lost 6 bases, the J end lost 0 bases, and 11 bases lay between the germline ends. In DNA, the CDR3 is TGTGCCAGCAGCAAAGGTTGGGACCAAGAGACCCAGTACTTC. Translation gives CASSKGWDQETQYF.

This clonotype was detected ten times or more. The chain carries TRBV29-1 and TRBJ2-1, with D possibly TRBD2 on 5 matching bases. The ends were cut back, 1 base at V and 4 bases at J, with 23 bases in the middle. The CDR3 loop spans 18 amino acids. CDR1 is SQVTM, CDR2 ANQGSEA, per germline. CDR3 protein: CSVEGVLGIARIYNEQFF. Here the CDR3 DNA reads TGCAGCGTTGAAGGGGTTTTAGGTATAGCGCGGATTTACAATGAGCAGTTCTTC.

Of note for this clonotype: At one end the junction does not follow the germline gene, possibly because of a read error. The chain recombines TRBV28 with TRBJ2-3; D possibly corresponds to TRBD2 (5 bases). The CDR3 contains 14 residues. Germline V CDR1 and CDR2: MDHEN, SYDVKM. CDR3 loop: CASRPRLLTDTQYF. Here the CDR3 DNA reads TGTGCCAGCAGGCCGCGACTACTCACAGATACGCAGTATTTC.

This clonotype occurred a few times. The rearrangement joins TRBV28 to TRBJ2-2; D not resolved. CDR1 is MDHEN, CDR2 SYDVKM, per germline. The V and J ends lost 7 bases and 0 bases respectively, with 6 bases between them. This CDR3 has 13 amino acids. CDR3 amino acids: CASTTSNTGELFF. The CDR3, as DNA: TGTGCCAGCACGACATCGAACACCGGGGAGCTGTTTTTT. Full variable domain (remainder filled in from reference TRBV28 and TRBJ2-2): DVKVTQSSRYLVKRTGEKVFLECVQDMDHENMFWYRQDPGLGLRLIYFSYDVKMKEKGDIPEGYSVSREKKERFSLILESASTNQTSMYLCASTTSNTGELFFGEGSRLTVL.

This clonotype was recorded many times. The rearrangement links TRBV20-1 to TRBJ2-5, with D perhaps TRBD1 (6 bases). This CDR3 has 13 residues. V was pared by 4 bases and J by 1 base, with 10 bases between. The V gene's germline CDR1 is DFQATT and CDR2 SNEGSKA (reference sequence). CDR3 loop: CSANGQIQETQYF. CDR3 DNA: TGCAGTGCTAACGGACAGATCCAAGAGACCCAGTACTTC.

This clonotype was counted at least ten times. The chain couples TRBV20-1 to TRBJ2-5; 8 nucleotides agree with TRBD2. This CDR3 spans 14 amino acids. Per the germline V gene, CDR1 is DFQATT and CDR2 is SNEGSKA (reference sequence). V gave up 6 bases and J gave up 5 bases; unmatched junction bases: 11. This chain's CDR3 is CSALRSGGGETQYF. The CDR3 DNA follows: TGCAGTGCCCTGAGGAGCGGGGGTGGCGAGACCCAGTACTTC.

The chain combines TRBV2 with TRBJ2-5, with 7 bases identical to TRBD1. The V and J ends lost 5 bases and 0 bases, in that order; junction bases with no gene match: 3. This CDR3 region has 14 residues. Germline V CDR1 and CDR2: SNHLY, FYNNEI. CDR3 in amino acids: CASSFRGNQETQYF. CDR3 nucleotide sequence: TGTGCCAGCAGTTTCAGGGGGAACCAAGAGACCCAGTACTTC.

To note about this clonotype: Possible read error: a much larger clone is one base away. The V and J genes are TRBV12-3 or TRBV12-4 and TRBJ2-1; D could derive from TRBD1 or TRBD2 (7 bases each). CDR3 length: 19 residues. CDR3 loop: CTSSLLWQGGKSVYGEQFF. CDR3 sequence (DNA): TGTACCAGCAGTTTATTGTGGCAGGGGGGGAAGAGTGTATACGGTGAGCAGTTCTTC.

This clonotype was counted between two and nine times. This chain connects TRBV11-3 to TRBJ2-5, with 9 positions matching TRBD2. V shed 2 bases and J 4 bases; nucleotides not matched to a gene: 2. Germline V gene data show CDR1 as SGHNT and CDR2 as YENEEA. The CDR3 runs 14 residues. CDR3 in DNA: TGTGCCAGCAGCTTAACGGGACTAGCAGAGACCCAGTACTTC. Amino acids: CASSLTGLAETQYF.

At least ten counts were recorded for this clonotype. The CDR3, as DNA: TGCGCCAGCAGCTCAACAGGGTTTAATGAAAAACTGTTTTTT. Amino acid sequence: CASSSTGFNEKLFF. The chain combines TRBV5-1 with TRBJ1-4, with TRBD1 as a possible D gene (6 bases). The CDR3 consists of 14 residues. CDR1 is SGHRS and CDR2 is YFSETQ in the germline V gene. The V end was cut by 3 bases, the J end by 4 bases, with 10 bases between.

This clonotype was recorded many times. The chain joins TRBV28 to TRBJ1-6, with TRBD1 as a possible D gene (5 bases). The germline V gene encodes CDR1 MDHEN and CDR2 SYDVKM. The CDR3 has 15 residues. V was pared by 5 bases and J by 1 base, with 9 bases between. Here the CDR3 DNA reads TGTGCCAGCAGTCCCGGGACTTCCTATAATTCACCCCTCCACTTT. It encodes CASSPGTSYNSPLHF.

Comments on this clonotype: A read error is possible here, since a much larger clone lies one base away. V and J are TRBV5-1 and TRBJ1-2, with unresolved D. There are 13 residues in the CDR3. Germline CDR1 is SGHRS and CDR2 is YFSETQ. The CDR3 sequence: CASRWTELYGDTF. CDR3 nucleotide sequence: TGCGCCAGCCGCTGGACGGAACTCTATGGCGACACCTTC.

This clonotype was seen ten or more times. The rearrangement uses TRBV5-1 and TRBJ2-2; no firm D call. Germline V gives CDR1 SGHRS, CDR2 YFSETQ. CDR3 size: 18 residues. The V gene lost 0 bases and the J gene lost 1 base, with 16 bases spanning the gap. CDR3 residues: CASSLVGFSKGNTGELFF. The CDR3 bases are TGCGCCAGCAGCTTGGTGGGATTCTCGAAGGGGAACACCGGGGAGCTGTTTTTT.

There are many counts of this clonotype. V gene TRBV7-9 combines with J gene TRBJ2-3, with D maybe TRBD1 (5 bases). V dropped 6 bases and J dropped 3 bases, with 13 bases sitting between them. The germline CDR1 and CDR2 sequences are SEHNR and FQNEAQ (reference sequence). The CDR3 spans 14 residues. CDR3 region: CASSYTTGTDTQYF. The CDR3 DNA sequence: TGTGCCAGCAGTTATACAACAGGAACAGATACGCAGTATTTT. Drawing the rest from reference TRBV7-9 and TRBJ2-3, the complete variable domain is DTGVSQNPRHKITKRGQNVTFRCDPISEHNRLYWYRQTLGQGPEFLTYFQNEAQLEKSRLLSDRFSAERPKGSFSTLEIQRTEQGDSAMYLCASSYTTGTDTQYFGPGTRLTVL.

This clonotype was seen repeatedly, ten times or more. The CDR3: CASSYGTSGSYNEQFF. As DNA, the CDR3 is TGTGCCAGCAGTTACGGGACTAGCGGGAGTTACAATGAGCAGTTCTTC. The chain has TRBV6-2 or TRBV6-3 and TRBJ2-1, with 14 bases lining up with TRBD2. V was clipped by 2 bases and J by 4 bases; unmatched bases: 1. CDR3 length equals 16 residues. Germline lookup yields CDR1 MNHEY and CDR2 SVGEGT.